The following is a T cell receptor (beta chain) sequence with its context. This record belongs to a study of blood T cell repertoires in COVID-19. CDR1 and CDR2 from the germline V gene are GTSNPN and SVGIG (reference sequence). The CDR3 is 13 residues long. The V gene lost 3 bases and the J gene lost 5 bases, with 8 bases spanning the gap. The protocol was immunoSEQ multiplex PCR, while the TCRdb copy is restricted to in-frame clones and leaves out a portion. The table has around 150,000 clones, around 73% seen once. V usage is TRBV30 and J usage is TRBJ1-6; a possible D gene is TRBD1 (6 bases). Sequencing used peripheral blood. The source of this sequence is a man in his sixties who had recovered from COVID-19. The CDR3: CAWRWTDNSPLHF. In nucleotides, the CDR3 is TGTGCCTGGAGATGGACAGATAATTCACCCCTCCACTTT.